This T cell receptor beta chain was captured by sequencing in a study of CD8 T cells in ankylosing spondylitis. General study results and limits: Disease-linked clones bore a CD8+ phenotype, appearing relatively rarely in peripheral blood. Reportedly, matched ankylosing spondylitis synovial fluid was significantly enriched for disease-linked clones. Typical of ankylosing spondylitis blood, it appeared, was a TCR beta motif of roughly eight highly homologous variants.

There are 11 residues in the CDR3. The germline V gene encodes CDR1 MDHEN and CDR2 SYDVKM. V lost 5 bases and J lost 9, with 10 bases in between. Remarks on this clonotype: Its antigen is currently unknown.

Preparation of TCR beta libraries was done by quantitative 5'-RACE with molecular barcodes. A single record per CDR3 protein comes from TCRdb applying MiXCR to the 5' RACE reads. The top ten hold around 0.51% of the sample, which has some 840,000 distinct CDR3 sequences, approximately 10% seen once. This sequence originates from a male donor with ankylosing spondylitis. V usage is TRBV28 and J usage is TRBJ1-2, with unresolved D. The sequenced sample was blood, either unsorted or a sorted T cell fraction (not recorded which). CDR3 residues: CASSKHQSYTF. The CDR3 nucleotides read TGTGCCAGCAGTAAGCATCAGAGCTACACCTTC.